This TCR beta chain derives from a study of blood T cell repertoires in COVID-19 (dated by TCRdb to the early 2020s). Concerning the study at large: Samples from collaborators originated in the United States, Italy and Spain and spanned both the acute and convalescent phases of COVID-19. The prospective study material was composed of cDNA or gDNA derived from T cells, B-cell-depleted T cells, or PBMCs. The dataset comprised deeply sampled blood TCRbeta repertoires from subjects exposed to, actively infected with, or recovered from COVID-19. The repertoires were made available in a free public database intended to serve as a resource for research on the immune response to SARS-CoV-2. The samples were drawn from two sources: the first 160 participants of the ongoing ImmuneRACE study, and fewer than 1,500 subjects contributed by 6 global collaborators. The sample metadata nearly always contained a de-identified subject ID, COVID-19 status, age in years and sex. Where available, HLA class I and class II types were obtained from metadata supplied by the sample provider rather than from assay-based typing. The study at large found these results: Clinical and demographic metadata were provided uncurated, with the amount varying by source and participant.

TCRbeta CDR3 regions were amplified from genomic DNA by means of the immunoSEQ Assay, a bias-controlled multiplex PCR. The original pipeline was this. The number of nucleated cells in each sample was estimated from the amplification of reference gene primers within the assay. Sequence reads were collapsed and filtered to measure the absolute abundance of every unique TCRbeta CDR3 rearrangement. For each sample, productive Simpson clonality was calculated by taking the square root of Simpson's diversity index across productive rearrangements. TCRdb re-hosts the immuneACCESS table, in-frame sequences only. Its copies lack some clones; in the studies checked, an unresolved V gene accounts for under half of them, and the cause for the rest is not known. V and J calls and clone size follow that table, whereas D and trimming were derived from the DNA. In all, the sample holds over 150,000 clones, and more than 85% of those were seen once. The ten biggest clones cover 5.5% to 8.5% of the sample.

The CDR3, cysteine through phenylalanine, is 17 amino acids long. Left in the record is the CDR3 DNA by itself, 51 bases read in frame from the first base. CDR1 KGHDR and CDR2 SFDVKD are derived from the germline V gene. Trimming removed 2 bases from V and 4 bases from J, leaving 17 bases between the germline ends. Participants in the prospective study were enrolled through a virtual design, were aged roughly 18 to 100 years, and lived in under 25 United States geographic areas. To assign participants to cohorts, the prospective study relied on clinical history that participants themselves reported in a screening survey and a study questionnaire. Recovered participants in ImmuneRACE Cohort 3 were defined by two consecutive negative NP/OP PCR tests, clearance by a healthcare professional, or resolution of symptoms. In the prospective study, whole blood, serum and a nasopharyngeal or oropharyngeal swab were collected from each participant by mobile phlebotomists. Over a roughly 2-month period, participants in the prospective study had the option of providing additional blood draws and questionnaires. Before DNA extraction, blood samples from the prospective study were shipped at room temperature or frozen.

A word on this clone: This receptor's antigen is unknown. No per-base quality is available; no much larger clone lies one base away.

The receptor comes from a woman in her fifties or sixties who had recovered from COVID-19. The V and J genes are TRBV24-1 and TRBJ1-5; the D gene is possibly TRBD1, with 6 bases matching. Material: PBMCs or T cells enriched from blood (not recorded which). The nucleotide sequence reads as follows: TGTGCCACCAGTGATTCGTCCCGGGACATTTTTAATCAGCCCCAGCATTTT. Its protein product is CATSDSSRDIFNQPQHF.